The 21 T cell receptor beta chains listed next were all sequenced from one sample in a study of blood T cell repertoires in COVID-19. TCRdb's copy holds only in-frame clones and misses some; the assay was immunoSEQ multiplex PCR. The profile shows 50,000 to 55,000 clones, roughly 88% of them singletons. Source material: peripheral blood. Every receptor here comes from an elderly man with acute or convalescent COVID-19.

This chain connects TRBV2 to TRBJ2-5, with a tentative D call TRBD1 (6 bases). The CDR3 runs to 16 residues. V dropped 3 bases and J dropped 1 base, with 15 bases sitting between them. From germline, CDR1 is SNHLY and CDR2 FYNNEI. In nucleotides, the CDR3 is TGTGCCAGCAGTGATGGGGGCAGCGTCTTCCAAGAGACCCAGTACTTC. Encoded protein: CASSDGGSVFQETQYF.

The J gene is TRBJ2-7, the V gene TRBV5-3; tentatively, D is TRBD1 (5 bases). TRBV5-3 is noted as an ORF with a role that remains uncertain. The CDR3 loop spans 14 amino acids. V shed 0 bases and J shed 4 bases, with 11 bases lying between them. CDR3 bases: TGTGCCAGAAGCTTGGGAGGATCAGGGTACGAGCAGTACTTC. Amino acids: CARSLGGSGYEQYF.

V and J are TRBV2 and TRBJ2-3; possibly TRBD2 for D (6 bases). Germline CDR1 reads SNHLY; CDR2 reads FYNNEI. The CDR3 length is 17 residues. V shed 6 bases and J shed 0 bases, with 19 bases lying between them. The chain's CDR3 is CASRTGLETSSTDTQYF. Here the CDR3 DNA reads TGTGCCAGCAGGACGGGACTGGAAACTTCTAGCACAGATACGCAGTATTTT.

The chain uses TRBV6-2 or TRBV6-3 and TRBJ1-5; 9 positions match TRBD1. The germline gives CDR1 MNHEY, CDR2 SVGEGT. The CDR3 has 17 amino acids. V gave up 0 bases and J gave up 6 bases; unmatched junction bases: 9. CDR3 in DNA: TGTGCCAGCAGTTACTCCTTACAGGGGGCAGGTCGTCAGCCCCAGCATTTT. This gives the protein CASSYSLQGAGRQPQHF.

This chain's CDR3 is CASSLGASISGNTIYF. CDR3 nucleotides: TGTGCCAGCAGCTTGGGGGCGTCAATCTCTGGAAACACCATATATTTT. This chain links TRBV5-8 with TRBJ1-3; D unclear. Germline values: CDR1 SGHTS, CDR2 YDEGEE. The CDR3 is made up of 16 amino acids. The germline V and J ends were trimmed by 0 bases and 0 bases, with 10 bases remaining between them.

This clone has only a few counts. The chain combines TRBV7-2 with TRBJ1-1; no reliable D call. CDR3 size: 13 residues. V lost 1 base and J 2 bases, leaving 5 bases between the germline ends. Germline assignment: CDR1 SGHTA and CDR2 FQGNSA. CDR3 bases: TGTGCCAGCAGCTTAGACAGCAACACTGAAGCTTTCTTT. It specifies CASSLDSNTEAFF.

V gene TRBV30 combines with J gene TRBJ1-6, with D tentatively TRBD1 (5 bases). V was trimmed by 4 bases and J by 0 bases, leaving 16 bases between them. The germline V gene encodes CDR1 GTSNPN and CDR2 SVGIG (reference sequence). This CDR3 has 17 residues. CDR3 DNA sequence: TGTGCCTGGACCCTGTCGGGGGTTAGCTCCTATAATTCACCCCTCCACTTT. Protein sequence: CAWTLSGVSSYNSPLHF.

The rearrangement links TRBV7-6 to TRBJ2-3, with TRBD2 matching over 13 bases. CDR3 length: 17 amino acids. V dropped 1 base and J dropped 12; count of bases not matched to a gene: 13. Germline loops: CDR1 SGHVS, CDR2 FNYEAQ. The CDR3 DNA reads TGTGCCAGCAGCTTAGGGTCGACTAGCGGGGGGCGGAATGAACAGTATTTT. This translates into CASSLGSTSGGRNEQYF. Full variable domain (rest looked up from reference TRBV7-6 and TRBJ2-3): GAGVSQSPRYKVTKRGQDVALRCDPISGHVSLYWYRQALGQGPEFLTYFNYEAQQDKSGLPNDRFSAERPEGSISTLTIQRTEQRDSAMYRCASSLGSTSGGRNEQYFGPGTRLTVL.

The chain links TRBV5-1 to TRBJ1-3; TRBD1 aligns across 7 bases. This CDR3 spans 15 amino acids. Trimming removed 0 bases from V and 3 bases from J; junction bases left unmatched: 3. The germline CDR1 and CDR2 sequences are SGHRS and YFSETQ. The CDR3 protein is CASSLEGQRGNTIYF. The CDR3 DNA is TGCGCCAGCAGCTTGGAGGGACAGCGTGGAAACACCATATATTTT.

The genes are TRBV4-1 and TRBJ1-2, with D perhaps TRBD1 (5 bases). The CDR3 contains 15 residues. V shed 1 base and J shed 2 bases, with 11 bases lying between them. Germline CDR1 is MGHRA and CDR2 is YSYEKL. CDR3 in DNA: TGCGCCAGCAGCCAAGCCCAGGGTACAAACTATGGCTACACCTTC. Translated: CASSQAQGTNYGYTF.

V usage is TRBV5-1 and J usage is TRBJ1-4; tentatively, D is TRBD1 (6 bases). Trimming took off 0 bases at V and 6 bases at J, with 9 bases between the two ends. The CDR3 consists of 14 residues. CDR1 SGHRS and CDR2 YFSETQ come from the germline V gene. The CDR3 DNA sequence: TGCGCCAGCAGCTTGGCCAGGGGAGATGAAAAACTGTTTTTT. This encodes CASSLARGDEKLFF.

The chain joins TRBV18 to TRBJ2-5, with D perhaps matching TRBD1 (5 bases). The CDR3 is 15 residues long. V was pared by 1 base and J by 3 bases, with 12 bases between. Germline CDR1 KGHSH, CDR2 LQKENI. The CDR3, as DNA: TGTGCCAGCTCACCACTACAGGACAAGAAAGAGACCCAGTACTTC. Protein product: CASSPLQDKKETQYF.

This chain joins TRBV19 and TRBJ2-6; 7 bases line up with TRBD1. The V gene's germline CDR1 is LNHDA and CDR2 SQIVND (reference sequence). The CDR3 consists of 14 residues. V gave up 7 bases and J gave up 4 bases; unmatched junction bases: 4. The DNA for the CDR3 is TGTGCCAGTAAGACAGGGCCCGGGGCCAACGTCCTGACTTTC. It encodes CASKTGPGANVLTF.

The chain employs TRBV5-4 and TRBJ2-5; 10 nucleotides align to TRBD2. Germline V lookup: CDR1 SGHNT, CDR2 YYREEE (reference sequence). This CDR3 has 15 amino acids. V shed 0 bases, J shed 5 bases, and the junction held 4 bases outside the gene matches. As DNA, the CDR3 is TGTGCCAGCAGCTTGGTTAGCGGGGGGAGGGAGACCCAGTACTTC. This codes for CASSLVSGGRETQYF. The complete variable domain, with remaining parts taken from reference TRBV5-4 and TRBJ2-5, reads ETGVTQSPTHLIKTRGQQVTLRCSSQSGHNTVSWYQQALGQGPQFIFQYYREEENGRGNFPPRFSGLQFPNYSSELNVNALELDDSALYLCASSLVSGGRETQYFGPGTRLLVL.

Here the CDR3 reads CASSSIAGNTGELFF. CDR3 sequence (DNA): TGTGCCAGCAGCAGTATAGCGGGGAACACCGGGGAGCTGTTTTTT. The V and J genes are TRBV7-9 and TRBJ2-2; 7 bases line up with TRBD2. The CDR3 is made up of 15 amino acids. Germline CDR1 reads SEHNR; CDR2 reads FQNEAQ (reference sequence). Losses at the gene ends were 5 bases for V and 1 base for J; bases not matched to a gene: 4.

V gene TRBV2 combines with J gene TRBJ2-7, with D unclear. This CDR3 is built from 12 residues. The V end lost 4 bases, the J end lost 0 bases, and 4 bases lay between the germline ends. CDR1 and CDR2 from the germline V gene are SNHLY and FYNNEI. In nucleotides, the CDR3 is TGTGCCAGCAGTGCTTTCTCCTACGAGCAGTACTTC. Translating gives CASSAFSYEQYF.

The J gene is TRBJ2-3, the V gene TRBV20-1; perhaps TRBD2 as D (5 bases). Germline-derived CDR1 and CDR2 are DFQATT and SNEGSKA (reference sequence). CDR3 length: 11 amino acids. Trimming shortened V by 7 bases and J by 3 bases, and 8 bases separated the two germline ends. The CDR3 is CSGGITDTQYF. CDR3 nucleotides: TGCAGTGGAGGGATTACAGATACGCAGTATTTT.

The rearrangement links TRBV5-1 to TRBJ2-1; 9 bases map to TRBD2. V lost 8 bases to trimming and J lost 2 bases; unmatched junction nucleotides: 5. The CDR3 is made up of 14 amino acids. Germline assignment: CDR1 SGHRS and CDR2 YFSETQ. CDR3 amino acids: CASRRGGTYNEQFF. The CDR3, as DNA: TGCGCCAGTAGGCGGGGGGGAACCTACAATGAGCAGTTCTTC. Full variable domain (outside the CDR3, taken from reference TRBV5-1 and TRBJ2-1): KAGVTQTPRYLIKTRGQQVTLSCSPISGHRSVSWYQQTPGQGLQFLFEYFSETQRNKGNFPGRFSGRQFSNSRSEMNVSTLELGDSALYLCASRRGGTYNEQFFGPGTRLTVL.

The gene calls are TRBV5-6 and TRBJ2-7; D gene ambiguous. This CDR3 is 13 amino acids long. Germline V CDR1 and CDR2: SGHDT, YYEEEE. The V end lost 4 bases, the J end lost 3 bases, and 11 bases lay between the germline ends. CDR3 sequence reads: CASSPAHNYEQYF. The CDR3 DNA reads TGTGCCAGCAGCCCTGCACACAACTACGAGCAGTACTTC.

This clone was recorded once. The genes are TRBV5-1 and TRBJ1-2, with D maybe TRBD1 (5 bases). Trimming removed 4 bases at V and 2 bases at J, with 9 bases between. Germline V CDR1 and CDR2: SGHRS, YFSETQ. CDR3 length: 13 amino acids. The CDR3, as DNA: TGCGCCAGCAGCCAGACAGAGAACTATGGCTACACCTTC. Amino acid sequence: CASSQTENYGYTF. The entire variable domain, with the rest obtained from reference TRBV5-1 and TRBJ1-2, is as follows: KAGVTQTPRYLIKTRGQQVTLSCSPISGHRSVSWYQQTPGQGLQFLFEYFSETQRNKGNFPGRFSGRQFSNSRSEMNVSTLELGDSALYLCASSQTENYGYTFGSGTRLTVV.

The CDR3 is CASSDQGLEGQPQHF. The CDR3 bases are TGCGCCAGCAGTGACCAGGGCTTGGAAGGTCAGCCCCAGCATTTT. The chain combines TRBV10-2 with TRBJ1-5, with D maybe TRBD1 (5 bases). V lost 3 bases to trimming and J lost 6 bases, with 15 bases between them. The germline gives CDR1 WSHSY, CDR2 SAAADI. The CDR3 is 15 amino acids.